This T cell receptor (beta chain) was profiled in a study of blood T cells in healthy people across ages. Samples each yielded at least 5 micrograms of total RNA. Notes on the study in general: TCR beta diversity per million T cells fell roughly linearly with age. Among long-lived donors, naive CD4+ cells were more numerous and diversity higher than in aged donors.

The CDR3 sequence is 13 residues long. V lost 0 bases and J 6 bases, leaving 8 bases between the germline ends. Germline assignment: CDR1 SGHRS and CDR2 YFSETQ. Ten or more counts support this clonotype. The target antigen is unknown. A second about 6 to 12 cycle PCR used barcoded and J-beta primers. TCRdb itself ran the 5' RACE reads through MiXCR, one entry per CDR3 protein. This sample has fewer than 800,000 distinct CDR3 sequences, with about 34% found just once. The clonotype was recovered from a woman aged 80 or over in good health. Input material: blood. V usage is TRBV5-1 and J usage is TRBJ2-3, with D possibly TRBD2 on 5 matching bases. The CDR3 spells CASSLGIADTQYF. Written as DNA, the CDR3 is TGCGCCAGCAGCTTGGGCATAGCGGATACGCAGTATTTT.